By share, the clone carrying this T cell receptor (beta chain) counts as medium-sized. Antigen unknown. Tregs were sorted as CD4+CD25+CD127-/low cells. The study's findings and limits: Tumor memory CD4+ T cell TCR gene usage was found to cluster with blood and lymph node memory CD4+ cells and with lymph node naive CD4+ cells. Under 2% of tumor Treg sequences matched blood Tregs or memory cells.

The TRBV12-4/TRBJ1-2 clonotypes were amplified using barcode primers with ligated adaptors. TCRdb redid the calling of the multiplex PCR reads with MiXCR, one entry per CDR3 protein. In the table there are hundreds of distinct CDR3 sequences, 5.5% to 6% of which are singletons. V shed 5 bases and J shed 5 bases, with 9 bases lying between them. The CDR3 contains 12 residues. The V gene is TRBV12-3 or TRBV12-4, the J gene TRBJ1-2; maybe TRBD1 (5 bases). The receptor was derived from a female donor with breast cancer. Sequencing was done on a sample of tumor-infiltrating Tregs sorted from the breast tumor. This chain's CDR3 is CASSPDRYGYTF. The CDR3 region has the DNA TGTGCCAGCAGTCCAGACAGATATGGCTACACCTTC.